The T cell receptor (beta chain) described here comes from a study of T cells in Graves' hyperthyroidism and ophthalmopathy. Study at large: Peripheral blood was acquired at first diagnosis, ahead of any therapy whatsoever.

This clonotype was seen at least ten times. Its antigen remains unknown. Germline V gives CDR1 MNHNS, CDR2 SASEGT. The CDR3 is 13 residues long. Trimming shortened V by 6 bases and J by 1 base, and 9 bases separated the two germline ends. Ophthalmopathy cases scored 3 or more on the Clinical Activity Score and 4 or more on NOSPECS grade, with duration below 3 months. Patients having uncontrolled infection, another autoimmune disease, pregnancy or lactation were not included. TCR beta CDR3 regions were amplified from RNA transcripts. First-round RT-PCR targeting the TCR CDR3 was performed with the HTBI primer set. TCRdb reprocessed the multiplex PCR reads via MiXCR and lists one record per CDR3 protein. The repertoire holds almost 250,000 distinct CDR3 sequences, approximately 23% seen once, with roughly a third in the top ten. Study findings and constraints: Within blood appeared most thyroid clonotypes that had expanded above 0.001.

The gene calls are TRBV6-1 and TRBJ1-1; no clear D gene. This sequence was found in a woman in her thirties or forties with Graves' ophthalmopathy. The sequenced material came from blood. The CDR3: CASSVKGNTEAFF. The CDR3 nucleotides are TGTGCCAGCAGCGTAAAGGGGAACACTGAAGCTTTCTTT.